The next 24 T cell receptor beta chains were all read from a single sample in a study of control samples from healthy donors and cancer patients. Assay used: immunoSEQ multiplex PCR; TCRdb lists only in-frame clones, some missing. The table lists some 150,000 clones, 93% of them singletons. Sequences were obtained from blood. The receptors were sampled from a woman aged 60-75 years in good health.

The chain recombines TRBV19 with TRBJ2-1; weak D call: TRBD1 (6 bases). V gave up 3 bases and J gave up 0 bases, with 12 bases separating them. The CDR3 has 16 residues. CDR1 LNHDA and CDR2 SQIVND come from the germline V gene (reference sequence). This CDR3 reads CASSIPGETSYNEQFF. The CDR3 region has the DNA TGTGCCAGTAGTATCCCAGGGGAGACCTCCTACAATGAGCAGTTCTTC.

This clone came up a few times. This chain links TRBV7-9 with TRBJ2-7; D is unclear. V shed 2 bases and J shed 3 bases, with 5 bases lying between them. The CDR3 has 12 amino acids. Germline V lookup: CDR1 SEHNR, CDR2 FQNEAQ (reference sequence). This CDR3 reads CASSLHSYEQYF. The CDR3 DNA is TGTGCCAGCAGCTTACACAGCTACGAGCAGTACTTC.

V gene TRBV7-2 combines with J gene TRBJ2-5; D call uncertain. V lost 4 bases to trimming and J lost 0 bases, with 12 bases between them. The CDR3 has 15 amino acids. Germline V gene data show CDR1 as SGHTA and CDR2 as FQGNSA. The CDR3 sequence is CASSSSLRNQETQYF. The CDR3 DNA sequence: TGTGCCAGCAGCTCCAGTTTGCGCAACCAAGAGACCCAGTACTTC.

This chain links TRBV7-9 with TRBJ1-1; the D is unclear. The CDR3 sequence is 14 residues long. V shed 4 bases and J shed 5 bases, with 14 bases lying between them. Germline V gene sequence: CDR1 SEHNR, CDR2 FQNEAQ (reference sequence). CDR3 bases: TGTGCCAGCAGCTCCAGCTGGGTATCGACTGAAGCTTTCTTT. Translating gives CASSSSWVSTEAFF.

This chain's CDR3 is CASSLDGDSGNTIYF. The CDR3 DNA reads as TGCGCCAGCAGCTTGGACGGGGACTCTGGAAACACCATATATTTT. J is TRBJ1-3 and V is TRBV5-1; D gene unclear. The CDR3 extends over 15 amino acids. Trimming took 0 bases from V and 0 from J, leaving 7 bases between them. The germline CDR1 and CDR2 sequences are SGHRS and YFSETQ.

The genes are TRBV5-5 and TRBJ1-5; the D is unclear. This CDR3 spans 13 amino acids. Germline CDR1 is SGHKS and CDR2 is YYEKEE (reference sequence). Between the trimmed V and J ends, which lost 1 base and 8 bases, there was a span of 10 bases. The CDR3 reads CASSLHIQEPQHF. The CDR3 coding sequence is TGTGCCAGCAGCTTGCACATTCAAGAGCCCCAGCATTTT. Using reference TRBV5-5 and TRBJ1-5 for the parts outside the CDR3, the full variable domain is DAGVTQSPTHLIKTRGQQVTLRCSPISGHKSVSWYQQVLGQGPQFIFQYYEKEERGRGNFPDRFSARQFPNYSSELNVNALLLGDSALYLCASSLHIQEPQHFGDGTRLSIL.

This CDR3 reads CASSLDGGGNQPQHF. The CDR3 DNA reads TGTGCCAGCAGCTTAGACGGCGGGGGCAATCAGCCCCAGCATTTT. The V and J genes are TRBV7-9 and TRBJ1-5; D remains unclear. Deletions cut 1 base from V and 2 bases from J, with 9 bases between. The CDR3 is 15 amino acids. The germline V gene encodes CDR1 SEHNR and CDR2 FQNEAQ (reference sequence).

The CDR3 DNA is TGTGCCAGCAGCTTAAAAGGATCTAACACTGAAGCTTTCTTT. Its translation is CASSLKGSNTEAFF. This chain connects TRBV7-9 to TRBJ1-1; D is unresolved. The CDR3 is 14 residues long. Trimming pared 2 bases from V and 2 bases from J, leaving 9 bases between. Germline CDR1 reads SEHNR; CDR2 reads FQNEAQ (reference sequence).

The V gene is TRBV18, the J gene TRBJ2-1; no clear D. V lost 6 bases, J lost 8 bases, and 11 bases lay in between. This CDR3 has 12 amino acids. Germline CDR1 and CDR2: KGHSH and LQKENI. The CDR3 reads CASSQASDEQFF. In DNA form, the CDR3 reads TGTGCCAGCTCCCAAGCTTCGGATGAGCAGTTCTTC.

The rearrangement links TRBV2 to TRBJ1-5; possibly TRBD1 for D (5 bases). Per germline, CDR1 SNHLY and CDR2 FYNNEI. V lost 5 bases to trimming and J lost 7 bases, with 18 bases between them. This CDR3 has 15 residues. CDR3: CASSPVLGVGQPQHF. As DNA, the CDR3 is TGTGCCAGCAGTCCTGTTTTGGGGGTGGGGCAGCCCCAGCATTTT.

The rearrangement uses TRBV6-6 and TRBJ2-7; D is uncertain. Between the trimmed V and J ends, which lost 6 bases and 3 bases, there was a span of 9 bases. CDR3 length: 12 residues. The germline gives CDR1 MNHNY, CDR2 SVGAGI (reference sequence). The CDR3 DNA reads TGTGCCAGCAGACTCTACAGCTACGAGCAGTACTTC. Amino acids: CASRLYSYEQYF.

The rearrangement links TRBV10-3 to TRBJ1-3; D call uncertain. This CDR3 has 15 amino acids. Germline CDR1 reads ENHRY; CDR2 reads SYGVKD. The V and J ends lost 2 bases and 4 bases respectively, with 12 bases between them. Here the CDR3 reads CAISETAVSGNTIYF. As DNA, the CDR3 is TGTGCCATCAGTGAGACTGCAGTTTCGGGAAACACCATATATTTT.

This sequence joins TRBV27 and TRBJ1-5, with a weak D call TRBD1 (5 bases). The CDR3 is 15 amino acids. Trimming stripped 0 bases from V and 3 bases from J, with 9 bases between. The germline V gene encodes CDR1 MNHEY and CDR2 SMNVEV (reference sequence). CDR3 nucleotide sequence: TGTGCCAGCAGTTTATCTACAGGTTACAATCAGCCCCAGCATTTT. Translated: CASSLSTGYNQPQHF.

This rearrangement joins TRBV5-1 to TRBJ1-2; 10 nucleotides align to TRBD1. This CDR3 contains 16 residues. Trimming at V came to 4 bases and at J to 3 bases, leaving 9 bases not matched to a gene. Germline V gives CDR1 SGHRS, CDR2 YFSETQ. This CDR3 reads CASSTGSGTGDYGYTF. For the CDR3, the DNA is TGCGCCAGCAGCACAGGTTCGGGGACAGGGGACTATGGCTACACCTTC.

For the CDR3, the DNA is TGTGCCGCCTCGGAAAGGACCGAGCAGTACTTC. Translated: CAASERTEQYF. The chain carries TRBV5-3 and TRBJ2-7; D gene uncertain. TRBV5-3 is filed as an ORF, its function uncertain. The CDR3 covers 11 residues. V gave up 10 bases and J gave up 6 bases, with 14 bases separating them.

The chain links TRBV5-6 to TRBJ2-1, with TRBD1 identical over 9 bases. CDR1 SGHDT and CDR2 YYEEEE come from the germline V gene. Losses at the gene ends were 4 bases for V and 8 bases for J; bases not matched to a gene: 13. This CDR3 has 16 residues. The CDR3 DNA reads as TGTGCCAGCAGCCTAAGGCCGGGACAGGGATGGTATGAGCAGTTCTTC. Its translation is CASSLRPGQGWYEQFF.

This rearrangement joins TRBV7-9 to TRBJ2-7; a possible D gene is TRBD1 (6 bases). This CDR3 spans 15 amino acids. V was cut by 0 bases and J by 5 bases, with 14 bases left in between. Per germline, CDR1 SEHNR and CDR2 FQNEAQ (reference sequence). CDR3 coding DNA: TGTGCCAGCAGCTTAGCCGACAGGAGCACCGACGAGCAGTACTTC. Translating it yields CASSLADRSTDEQYF. Supplemented by reference TRBV7-9 and TRBJ2-7, the full variable domain reads DTGVSQNPRHKITKRGQNVTFRCDPISEHNRLYWYRQTLGQGPEFLTYFQNEAQLEKSRLLSDRFSAERPKGSFSTLEIQRTEQGDSAMYLCASSLADRSTDEQYFGPGTRLTVT.

This clone was observed once. The chain has TRBV7-9 and TRBJ1-6; 7 nucleotides match TRBD1. The CDR3 has 13 residues. After removal of 5 bases from V and 9 bases from J, the junction contained 4 bases not matched to a gene. The germline CDR1 and CDR2 sequences are SEHNR and FQNEAQ (reference sequence). Here the CDR3 reads CASSATGFSPLHF. The DNA of the CDR3 is TGTGCCAGCAGCGCGACAGGGTTTTCACCCCTCCACTTT.

The rearrangement uses TRBV10-3 and TRBJ1-4, with 7 bases matching TRBD1. Germline loops: CDR1 ENHRY, CDR2 SYGVKD. J was trimmed by 3 bases and V by 6 bases; bases with no gene match: 4. The CDR3 extends over 14 amino acids. The CDR3 here is CAIRPGQSNEKLFF. In nucleotides, the CDR3 is TGTGCCATCAGGCCGGGACAGTCTAATGAAAAACTGTTTTTT.

V is TRBV12-3 or TRBV12-4 and J is TRBJ2-5; D perhaps matches TRBD2 (5 bases). This CDR3 is 12 amino acids long. Deletions cut 5 bases from V and 1 base from J, with 5 bases between. The CDR3 sequence is CASSRGQETQYF. For the CDR3, the DNA is TGTGCCAGCAGTCGGGGCCAAGAGACCCAGTACTTC.

The V call is TRBV19, the J call TRBJ1-1; 11 bases match TRBD1. Germline CDR1 reads LNHDA; CDR2 reads SQIVND (reference sequence). The CDR3 is 16 amino acids. Germline trimming cut 3 bases from V and 3 bases from J; bases unmatched to any gene: 6. In DNA, the CDR3 is TGTGCCAGTAGTATGCGGACAGGGGGCTGGTACACTGAAGCTTTCTTT. Encoded protein: CASSMRTGGWYTEAFF.

The chain recombines TRBV9 with TRBJ1-6; no clear D. Trimming removed 3 bases at V and 10 bases at J, with 23 bases between. This CDR3 has 17 amino acids. CDR1 and CDR2 from the germline V gene are SGDLS and YYNGEE. The CDR3 is CASSATHERRGHSPLHF. CDR3 bases: TGTGCCAGCAGCGCCACCCATGAGCGACGAGGGCACTCACCCCTCCACTTT.

The V gene is TRBV29-1, the J gene TRBJ1-1; D call uncertain. The germline V gene has CDR1 SQVTM and CDR2 ANQGSEA. The V and J ends lost 8 bases and 3 bases respectively, with 16 bases between them. CDR3 length: 13 amino acids. CDR3 nucleotides: TGCAGCTTAGGCTTGGCCCGGGACACTGAAGCTTTCTTT. It specifies CSLGLARDTEAFF.

V usage is TRBV5-1 and J usage is TRBJ2-1; 8 bases match TRBD1. The V gene end was trimmed by 0 bases and the J gene end by 6 bases; junction bases not matched to a gene: 2. The germline gives CDR1 SGHRS, CDR2 YFSETQ. CDR3 size: 14 residues. Written as DNA, the CDR3 is TGCGCCAGCAGCTTGGGAGACAGGGGCAATGAGCAGTTCTTC. Protein sequence: CASSLGDRGNEQFF.